A single T cell receptor (beta chain) is shown here with its context. Its antigen is currently unknown. The TCR beta CDR3 regions underwent amplification using RNA transcripts as the source. The TCR CDR3 first-round RT-PCR relied on the HTBI primer set. TCRdb re-called the multiplex PCR reads with MiXCR, one entry per CDR3 protein. The sample shows about 480,000 distinct CDR3 sequences, around a fifth of them seen only once. Trimming cost V 0 bases and J 8 bases, with 11 bases left between them. Germline values: CDR1 SGHRS, CDR2 YFSETQ. The CDR3 is 13 amino acids. The data were obtained in a study of T cells in Graves' hyperthyroidism and ophthalmopathy. Study context: Any treatment followed the collection of peripheral blood at initial diagnosis. General study findings and limits: Researchers found most expanded thyroid clonotypes above 0.001 in blood as well. Ophthalmopathy was distinguished from stable hyperthyroidism by 13 V-J signatures.

The sequence came from a woman in her 70s with Graves' ophthalmopathy. The chain couples TRBV5-1 to TRBJ1-2, with D possibly TRBD1 on 6 matching bases. Material for sequencing was blood. CDR3 sequence (DNA): TGCGCCAGCAGCTTGGAAGGACAGAACGGCTACACCTTC. It translates to CASSLEGQNGYTF.